A selection of T cell receptor beta chains follows, all from one sample in a study of blood T cell repertoires in COVID-19. Libraries were prepared by immunoSEQ multiplex PCR; TCRdb keeps only in-frame clonotypes and omits some of them. The sample contains about 400,000 clones, roughly 91% of which appear only once. The sample consisted of PBMCs or T cells enriched from blood (not recorded which). The receptors originated from a young woman who had recovered from COVID-19. Both conserved end residues are part of each CDR3. Each record gives: J gene, D gene, clone size, V gene, CDR3 DNA, CDR3 protein. The D gene is left open where the match is weak. Only some rows state a clone size, as once, few, many or a class for expanded clones.

j_gene: TRBJ1-3
d_gene: -
abundance: -
v_gene: TRBV3-1/TRBV3-2
CDR3nt: TGTGCCAGCAGCGGGAGGGGGTTCTCTGGAAACACCATATATTTT
CDR3aa: CASSGRGFSGNTIYF

j_gene: TRBJ1-5
d_gene: -
abundance: few
v_gene: TRBV5-6
CDR3nt: TGTGCCAGCAGCTTGGATCGGGGGAACAGCAATCAGCCCCAGCATTTT
CDR3aa: CASSLDRGNSNQPQHF

j_gene: TRBJ2-1
d_gene: -
abundance: -
v_gene: TRBV3-1/TRBV3-2
CDR3nt: TGTGCCAGCAGCCAAGGGGGGGTAGGGAACAATGAGCAGTTCTTC
CDR3aa: CASSQGGVGNNEQFF

j_gene: TRBJ2-2
d_gene: TRBD2
abundance: -
v_gene: TRBV2
CDR3nt: TGTGCCAGCAGTCCGAGACTAGCGGGGGCCGGGGAGCTGTTTTTT
CDR3aa: CASSPRLAGAGELFF

j_gene: TRBJ2-7
d_gene: -
abundance: -
v_gene: TRBV5-1
CDR3nt: TGCGCCAGCAGCTTGACTCGATACTACGAGCAGTACTTC
CDR3aa: CASSLTRYYEQYF

j_gene: TRBJ2-7
d_gene: TRBD1
abundance: -
v_gene: TRBV2
CDR3nt: TGTGCCAGCCCCCGGGACAGGGTCGACGAGCAGTACTTC
CDR3aa: CASPRDRVDEQYF

j_gene: TRBJ2-5
d_gene: -
abundance: -
v_gene: TRBV3-1/TRBV3-2
CDR3nt: TGTGCCAGCAGCCCTAGAGAAGAGACCCAGTACTTC
CDR3aa: CASSPREETQYF

j_gene: TRBJ1-2
d_gene: -
abundance: -
v_gene: TRBV12-3/TRBV12-4
CDR3nt: TGTGCCAGCAGAGGGGATCTCTATGGCTACACCTTC
CDR3aa: CASRGDLYGYTF

j_gene: TRBJ2-5
d_gene: TRBD1
abundance: once
v_gene: TRBV6-5
CDR3nt: TGTGCCAGCACTGGACAGGGAATGGTGGAGACCCAGTACTTC
CDR3aa: CASTGQGMVETQYF

j_gene: TRBJ1-2
d_gene: -
abundance: -
v_gene: TRBV5-1
CDR3nt: TGCGCCAGCAGCTTGGTTAGCTCGGAGCCCTATGGCTACACCTTC
CDR3aa: CASSLVSSEPYGYTF

j_gene: TRBJ2-7
d_gene: -
abundance: once
v_gene: TRBV5-1
CDR3nt: TGCGCCAGCAGCCTAGACAGTGTATACGAGCAGTACTTC
CDR3aa: CASSLDSVYEQYF

j_gene: TRBJ2-2
d_gene: -
abundance: -
v_gene: TRBV11-2
CDR3nt: TGTGCCAGCACCTGGCGCACAGGGAACACCGGGGAGCTGTTTTTT
CDR3aa: CASTWRTGNTGELFF

j_gene: TRBJ2-7
d_gene: -
abundance: few
v_gene: TRBV5-4
CDR3nt: TGTGCCAGCAGCTTGGTCGGGATCCCCTCCTACGAGCAGTACTTC
CDR3aa: CASSLVGIPSYEQYF

j_gene: TRBJ1-3
d_gene: -
abundance: -
v_gene: TRBV29-1
CDR3nt: TGCAGCGGGACAGCCGACTCTGGAAACACCATATATTTT
CDR3aa: CSGTADSGNTIYF

j_gene: TRBJ1-1
d_gene: -
abundance: -
v_gene: TRBV3-1/TRBV3-2
CDR3nt: TGTGCCAGCACGAGAGCTTTCTTT
CDR3aa: CASTRAFF

j_gene: TRBJ1-2
d_gene: -
abundance: -
v_gene: TRBV6-5
CDR3nt: TGTGCCAGCAGAATATCACAGGGTGTCGGAGGCTACACCTTC
CDR3aa: CASRISQGVGGYTF

j_gene: TRBJ2-7
d_gene: TRBD1
abundance: -
v_gene: TRBV5-6
CDR3nt: TGTGCCAGCAGCTCCCCGGACAGGGGACCGACCTACGAGCAGTACTTC
CDR3aa: CASSSPDRGPTYEQYF

j_gene: TRBJ1-2
d_gene: TRBD1
abundance: -
v_gene: TRBV5-1
CDR3nt: TGCGCCAGCAGCTTGGAGGGGTGGGGACAGCGAAACTATGGCTACACCTTC
CDR3aa: CASSLEGWGQRNYGYTF

j_gene: TRBJ2-1
d_gene: -
abundance: -
v_gene: TRBV5-1
CDR3nt: TGCGCCAGCGGGCAGGGCGCCTACAATGAGCAGTTCTTC
CDR3aa: CASGQGAYNEQFF

j_gene: TRBJ1-6
d_gene: -
abundance: few
v_gene: TRBV5-4
CDR3nt: TGTGCCAGCAGCTTGGATGTTGCCGGTTCACCCCTCCACTTT
CDR3aa: CASSLDVAGSPLHF

j_gene: TRBJ1-2
d_gene: -
abundance: once
v_gene: TRBV11-2
CDR3nt: TGTGCCAGCAGCTTTACGCCACAGGGTGGGGTTCACTATGGCTACACCTTC
CDR3aa: CASSFTPQGGVHYGYTF

j_gene: TRBJ1-3
d_gene: -
abundance: -
v_gene: TRBV4-1
CDR3nt: TGCGCCAGCAGCCAAGATGCGGCAGCTGGAAACACCATATATTTT
CDR3aa: CASSQDAAAGNTIYF

j_gene: TRBJ2-7
d_gene: TRBD2
abundance: few
v_gene: TRBV7-8
CDR3nt: TGTGCCAGCAGCTTAGACCTAGCGGGGAGCTCCTACGAGCAGTACTTC
CDR3aa: CASSLDLAGSSYEQYF

j_gene: TRBJ2-3
d_gene: -
abundance: -
v_gene: TRBV6-5
CDR3nt: TGTGCCACCCTCACAGATACGCAGTATTTT
CDR3aa: CATLTDTQYF

j_gene: TRBJ1-1
d_gene: -
abundance: once
v_gene: TRBV21-1
CDR3nt: TGTGCCAGCATTGGAAGGGGGGGCACTGAAGCTTTCTTT
CDR3aa: CASIGRGGTEAFF

j_gene: TRBJ1-6
d_gene: -
abundance: once
v_gene: TRBV10-2
CDR3nt: TGCGCCAGCAGTGAGATTTGGGGCTCGAGCTCCTATAATTCACCCCTCCACTTT
CDR3aa: CASSEIWGSSSYNSPLHF

j_gene: TRBJ2-7
d_gene: TRBD2
abundance: -
v_gene: TRBV7-2
CDR3nt: TGTGCCAGCAGCTTAGTGCCGGGACTAGCGGGGTACGAGCAGTACTTC
CDR3aa: CASSLVPGLAGYEQYF